This TCR beta chain was sequenced during a study of human T cells and chemical hapten exposure. Overall study results and limits: Expanded TCR sets contained significantly more large CDR3 similarity clusters than controls.

Of note for this clonotype: Its specificity is not known.

Germline values: CDR1 SGHTA, CDR2 FQGNSA. This CDR3 contains 16 residues. V lost 5 bases to trimming and J lost 0 bases; unmatched junction nucleotides: 8. The library tagged each cDNA molecule with unique molecular identifiers. In TCRdb, the reads were re-called with MiXCR into one record per CDR3 protein. Here the sample spans around 310 distinct CDR3 sequences, approximately 96% being singletons. Sample treatment: therapeutic diphenylcyclopropenone sensitization with weekly scalp DPC. The sequenced sample was whole blood, obtained before DPC sensitization or 2, 6, or about 24 weeks after (not recorded which). The TCR was taken from an adult with alopecia areata. Some clones in this sample may be carry-over from other donors' samples. This table probably holds off-target reads from a library built for another chain. The chain recombines TRBV7-2 with TRBJ2-3, with 7 bases identical to TRBD1. The CDR3 bases are TGTGCCAGCAGCCTTCGTGGGACAGCTAGCACAGATACGCAGTATTTT. Protein sequence: CASSLRGTASTDTQYF.